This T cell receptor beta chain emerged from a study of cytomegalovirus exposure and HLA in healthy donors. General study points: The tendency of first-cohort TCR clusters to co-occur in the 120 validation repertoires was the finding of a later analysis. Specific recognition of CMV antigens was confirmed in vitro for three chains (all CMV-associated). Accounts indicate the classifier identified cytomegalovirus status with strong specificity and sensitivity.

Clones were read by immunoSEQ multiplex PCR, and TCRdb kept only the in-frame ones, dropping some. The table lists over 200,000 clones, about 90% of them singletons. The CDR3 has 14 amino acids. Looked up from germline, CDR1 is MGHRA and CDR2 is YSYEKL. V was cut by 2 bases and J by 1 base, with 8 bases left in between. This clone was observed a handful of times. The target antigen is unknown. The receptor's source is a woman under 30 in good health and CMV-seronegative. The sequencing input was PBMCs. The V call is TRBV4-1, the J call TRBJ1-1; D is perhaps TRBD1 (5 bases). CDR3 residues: CASSQLTANTEAFF. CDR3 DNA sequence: TGCGCCAGCAGCCAACTGACAGCGAACACTGAAGCTTTCTTT.